This TCR beta chain appears in the sequencing data of a study of CD8+CD57+ T cells in acquired aplastic anemia. Whole-study context: Sorted CD4+ and CD8+ cell DNA averaged around 3.5 ug.

CD8+CD57+ cell expansion, shown by flow cytometry, had occurred in the patients selected for sequencing. All participating patients were living with severe acquired aplastic anemia. According to the study, genomic DNA was the template for TCR beta VDJ and CDR3 profiling. One entry per CDR3 protein, called by TCRdb with MiXCR from the reads. This sample yields about 180,000 distinct CDR3 sequences, of which 55% to 65% are seen a single time; roughly 43% belongs to the top ten. In the case of this clonotype: The antigen remains unidentified.

General observations from the study: The study found no significant CD8+ Simpson's diversity difference between patients and controls. Patients and controls had in common fewer than 30 CD8+ CDR3 sequences.

Germline V gene lookup returns CDR1 SGDLS and CDR2 YYNGEE. Trimming removed 4 bases from V and 5 bases from J; junction bases left unmatched: 10. There are 15 residues in the CDR3. The chain couples TRBV9 to TRBJ2-7; 9 bases are shared with TRBD2. This TCR came from a human donor with aplastic anemia. Sequencing was carried out using sorted CD4+, CD8+, or CD8+CD57+ T cells (not recorded which) from PBMCs. The CDR3 nucleotides read TGTGCCAGCAGCCACTCTACGGCGGGGGGGAACGAGCAGTACTTC. Translation gives CASSHSTAGGNEQYF.